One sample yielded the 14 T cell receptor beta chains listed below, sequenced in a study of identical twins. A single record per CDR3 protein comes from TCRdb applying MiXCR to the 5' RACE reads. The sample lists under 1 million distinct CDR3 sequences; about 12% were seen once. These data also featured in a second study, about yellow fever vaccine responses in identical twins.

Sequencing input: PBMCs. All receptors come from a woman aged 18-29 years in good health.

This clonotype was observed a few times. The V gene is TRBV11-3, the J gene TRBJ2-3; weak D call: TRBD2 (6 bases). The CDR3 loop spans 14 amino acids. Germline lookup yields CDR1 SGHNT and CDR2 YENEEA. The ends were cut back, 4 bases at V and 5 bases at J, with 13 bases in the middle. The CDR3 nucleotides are TGTGCCAGCAGCTCCGGGGGTCGGGGAGATACGCAGTATTTT. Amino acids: CASSSGGRGDTQYF.

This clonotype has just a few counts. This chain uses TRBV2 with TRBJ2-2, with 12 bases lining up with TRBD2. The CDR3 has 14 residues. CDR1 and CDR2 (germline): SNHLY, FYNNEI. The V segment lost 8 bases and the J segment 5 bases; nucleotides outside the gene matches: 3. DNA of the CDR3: TGTGCCAGCGGACTAGCGGGGTATACCGGGGAGCTGTTTTTT. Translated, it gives CASGLAGYTGELFF.

The CDR3 sequence is CASSQVLIGGGPYEQYF. CDR3 sequence (DNA): TGCGCCAGCAGCCAAGTACTCATTGGGGGAGGGCCCTACGAGCAGTACTTC. This rearrangement joins TRBV4-1 to TRBJ2-7; 7 bases fit TRBD2. V lost 1 base and J lost 2; bases outside the gene matches: 11. This CDR3 contains 17 residues. CDR1 is MGHRA and CDR2 is YSYEKL in the germline V gene.

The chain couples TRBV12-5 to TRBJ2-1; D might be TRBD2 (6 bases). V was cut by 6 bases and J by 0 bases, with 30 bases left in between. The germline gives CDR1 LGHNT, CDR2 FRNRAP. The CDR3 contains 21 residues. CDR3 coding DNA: TGTGCTAGTGGCCCGACTCCCGACGGCCAGCGGGTTTTGAGCTCCTACAATGAGCAGTTCTTC. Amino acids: CASGPTPDGQRVLSSYNEQFF.

CDR3 nucleotides: TGTGCCAGCAGCTTTTTCAAGGGCAGGGGAGAGACCCAGTACTTC. Translating it yields CASSFFKGRGETQYF. V usage is TRBV11-2 and J usage is TRBJ2-5, with a possible D match to TRBD1 (6 bases). This CDR3 is built from 15 residues. Germline assignment: CDR1 SGHAT and CDR2 FQNNGV. Trimming stripped 3 bases from V and 4 bases from J, with 15 bases between.

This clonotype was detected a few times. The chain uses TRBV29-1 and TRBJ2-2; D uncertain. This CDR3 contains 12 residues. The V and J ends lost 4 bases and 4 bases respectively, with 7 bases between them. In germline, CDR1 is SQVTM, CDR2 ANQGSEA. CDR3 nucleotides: TGCAGCGTTGGATGGCCCACCGGGGAGCTGTTTTTT. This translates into CSVGWPTGELFF.

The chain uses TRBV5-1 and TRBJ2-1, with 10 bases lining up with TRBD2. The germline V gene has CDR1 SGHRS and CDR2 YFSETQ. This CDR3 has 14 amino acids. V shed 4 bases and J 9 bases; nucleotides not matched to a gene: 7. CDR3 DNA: TGCGCCAGCAGCGAAACTAGCGGGAAGGTTGAGCAGTTCTTC. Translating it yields CASSETSGKVEQFF. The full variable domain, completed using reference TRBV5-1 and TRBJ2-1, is KAGVTQTPRYLIKTRGQQVTLSCSPISGHRSVSWYQQTPGQGLQFLFEYFSETQRNKGNFPGRFSGRQFSNSRSEMNVSTLELGDSALYLCASSETSGKVEQFFGPGTRLTVL.

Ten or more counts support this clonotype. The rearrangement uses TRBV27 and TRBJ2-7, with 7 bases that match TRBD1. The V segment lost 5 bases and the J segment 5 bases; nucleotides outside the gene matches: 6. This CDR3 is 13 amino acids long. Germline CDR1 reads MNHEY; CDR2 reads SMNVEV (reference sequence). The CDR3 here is CASSPQGTDEQYV. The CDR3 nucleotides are TGTGCCAGCAGTCCACAGGGGACCGACGAGCAGTACGTC.

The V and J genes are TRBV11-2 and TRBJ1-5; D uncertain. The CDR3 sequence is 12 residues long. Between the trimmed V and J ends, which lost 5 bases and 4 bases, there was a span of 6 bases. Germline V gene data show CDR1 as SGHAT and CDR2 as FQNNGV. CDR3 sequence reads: CASSGENQPQHF. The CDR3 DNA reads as TGTGCCAGCAGCGGAGAGAATCAGCCCCAGCATTTT. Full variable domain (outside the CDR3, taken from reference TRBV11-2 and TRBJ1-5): EAGVAQSPRYKIIEKRQSVAFWCNPISGHATLYWYQQILGQGPKLLIQFQNNGVVDDSQLPKDRFSAERLKGVDSTLKIQPAKLEDSAVYLCASSGENQPQHFGDGTRLSIL.

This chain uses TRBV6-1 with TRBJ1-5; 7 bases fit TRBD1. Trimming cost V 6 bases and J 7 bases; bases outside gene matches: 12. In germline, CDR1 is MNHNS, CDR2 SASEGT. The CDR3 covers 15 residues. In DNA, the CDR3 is TGTGCCAGCAGCACTACAACGTCAGGGGGGCAGCCCCAGCATTTT. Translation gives CASSTTTSGGQPQHF.

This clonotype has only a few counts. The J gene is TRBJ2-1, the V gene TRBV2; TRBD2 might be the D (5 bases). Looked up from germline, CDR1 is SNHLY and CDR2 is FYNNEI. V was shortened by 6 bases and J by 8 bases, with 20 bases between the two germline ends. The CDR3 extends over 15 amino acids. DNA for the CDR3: TGTGCCAGCAGGGAAACTAGGACTTCAAGTGATGAGCAGTTCTTC. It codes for CASRETRTSSDEQFF.

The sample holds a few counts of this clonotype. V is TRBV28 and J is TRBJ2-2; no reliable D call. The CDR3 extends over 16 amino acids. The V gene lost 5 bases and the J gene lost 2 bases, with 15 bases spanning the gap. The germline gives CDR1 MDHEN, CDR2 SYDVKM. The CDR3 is CASSPRGVINTGELFF. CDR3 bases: TGTGCCAGCAGTCCCCGTGGGGTCATAAACACCGGGGAGCTGTTTTTT.

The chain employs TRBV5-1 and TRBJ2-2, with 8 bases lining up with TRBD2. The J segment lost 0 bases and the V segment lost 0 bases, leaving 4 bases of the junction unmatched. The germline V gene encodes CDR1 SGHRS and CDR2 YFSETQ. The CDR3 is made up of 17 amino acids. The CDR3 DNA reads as TGCGCCAGCAGCTTGGCCGCGGGACTAGCGAACACCGGGGAGCTGTTTTTT. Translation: CASSLAAGLANTGELFF.

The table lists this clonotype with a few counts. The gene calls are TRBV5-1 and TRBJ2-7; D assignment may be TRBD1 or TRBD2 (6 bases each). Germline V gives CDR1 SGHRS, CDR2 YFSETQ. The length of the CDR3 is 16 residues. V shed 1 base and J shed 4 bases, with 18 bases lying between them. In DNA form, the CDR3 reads TGCGCCAGCAGCTTGATTCCGGGGGCTGGGGATTACGAGCAGTACTTC. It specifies CASSLIPGAGDYEQYF. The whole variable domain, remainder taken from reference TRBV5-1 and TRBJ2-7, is KAGVTQTPRYLIKTRGQQVTLSCSPISGHRSVSWYQQTPGQGLQFLFEYFSETQRNKGNFPGRFSGRQFSNSRSEMNVSTLELGDSALYLCASSLIPGAGDYEQYFGPGTRLTVT.